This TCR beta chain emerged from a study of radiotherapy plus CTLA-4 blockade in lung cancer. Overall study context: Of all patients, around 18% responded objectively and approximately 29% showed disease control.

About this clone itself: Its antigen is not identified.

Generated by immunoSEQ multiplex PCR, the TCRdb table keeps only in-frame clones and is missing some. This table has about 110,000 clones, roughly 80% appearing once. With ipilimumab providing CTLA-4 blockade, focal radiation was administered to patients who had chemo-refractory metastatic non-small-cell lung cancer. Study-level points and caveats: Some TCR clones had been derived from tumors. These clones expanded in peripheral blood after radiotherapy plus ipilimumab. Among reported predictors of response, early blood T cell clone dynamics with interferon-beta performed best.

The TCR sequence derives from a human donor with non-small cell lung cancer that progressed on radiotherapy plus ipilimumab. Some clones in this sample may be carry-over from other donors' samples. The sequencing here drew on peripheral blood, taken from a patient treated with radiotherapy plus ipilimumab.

CDR3 loop: CASSWGGDTQYF. CDR3 nucleotide sequence: TGCGCCAGCAGCTGGGGTGGAGATACGCAGTATTTT. The rearrangement links TRBV5-1 to TRBJ2-3; D not certain. Trimming took off 3 bases at V and 5 bases at J, with 7 bases between the two ends. From germline, CDR1 is SGHRS and CDR2 YFSETQ. The CDR3 has 12 residues.